The 28 T cell receptor beta chains given below trace back to one sample, sequenced in a study of Ad26.COV2.S vaccination and SARS-CoV-2 variants. Treatment specified: some 20 received Ad26.COV2.S at low or high dose, single or two shots; about 5 received placebo; per-sample allocation not given. Day 63 after the first injection of vaccine or placebo was the sampling time. The repertoire was sequenced with immunoSEQ multiplex PCR; TCRdb's copy has only in-frame clones and lacks some. The table shows hundreds of thousands of clones, with around 90% occurring only once. The sequences come from peripheral blood, collected in a trial of Ad26.COV2.S vaccine versus placebo. These receptors were taken from a person between 18 and 60 years old who received the Ad26.COV2.S COVID-19 vaccine or a placebo.

V and J are TRBV10-3 and TRBJ2-7; TRBD2 matches 7 bases. Trimming removed 4 bases from V and 1 base from J; junction bases left unmatched: 4. Germline values: CDR1 ENHRY, CDR2 SYGVKD. The CDR3 spans 14 residues. The CDR3 region is CAISGASGSYEQYF. In DNA, the CDR3 is TGTGCCATCAGTGGGGCTAGCGGATCCTACGAGCAGTACTTC.

The chain joins TRBV7-2 to TRBJ1-2; D gene uncertain. The CDR3 runs to 14 residues. The ends were cut back, 0 bases at V and 8 bases at J, with 13 bases in the middle. Germline-derived CDR1 and CDR2 are SGHTA and FQGNSA. The CDR3 coding sequence is TGTGCCAGCAGCTTAGCACCGGGGATCTTAGGCTACACCTTC. Translation: CASSLAPGILGYTF. Using reference TRBV7-2 and TRBJ1-2 for the parts outside the CDR3, the full variable domain is GAGVSQSPSNKVTEKGKDVELRCDPISGHTALYWYRQSLGQGLEFLIYFQGNSAPDKSGLPSDRFSAERTGGSVSTLTIQRTQQEDSAVYLCASSLAPGILGYTFGSGTRLTVV.

The rearrangement links TRBV6-6 to TRBJ1-3, with TRBD1 matching over 7 bases. V was pared by 5 bases and J by 2 bases, with 12 bases of the junction left unmatched. Germline lookup yields CDR1 MNHNY and CDR2 SVGAGI (reference sequence). The CDR3 is made up of 17 amino acids. The CDR3 here is CASSRPTGSVAGNTIYF. The CDR3 nucleotides read TGTGCCAGCAGTCGCCCGACAGGGTCCGTAGCTGGAAACACCATATATTTT.

The chain carries TRBV7-9 and TRBJ2-1, with TRBD2 identical over 11 bases. This CDR3 comprises 16 residues. Germline V gene data show CDR1 as SEHNR and CDR2 as FQNEAQ (reference sequence). The V segment lost 4 bases and the J segment 8 bases; nucleotides outside the gene matches: 10. DNA of the CDR3: TGTGCCAGCAGCTCGCCCCGACTAGCGGGATCACATGAGCAGTTCTTC. It specifies CASSSPRLAGSHEQFF. The complete variable domain, with remaining parts taken from reference TRBV7-9 and TRBJ2-1, reads DTGVSQNPRHKITKRGQNVTFRCDPISEHNRLYWYRQTLGQGPEFLTYFQNEAQLEKSRLLSDRFSAERPKGSFSTLEIQRTEQGDSAMYLCASSSPRLAGSHEQFFGPGTRLTVL.

The rearrangement uses TRBV13 and TRBJ1-1; D is uncertain. V lost 3 bases and J lost 1, with 6 bases in between. This CDR3 spans 13 amino acids. Germline CDR1 PRHDT, CDR2 FYEKMQ (reference sequence). In DNA, the CDR3 is TGTGCCAGCAGCTTTGAGGGGAACACTGAAGCTTTCTTT. It yields the protein CASSFEGNTEAFF.

Only a few counts were recorded for this clone. The CDR3 DNA reads TGTGCCAGCAGCTTGGCCACAACGGCGAGCTCCTACAATGAGCAGTTCTTC. It codes for CASSLATTASSYNEQFF. This sequence joins TRBV5-6 and TRBJ2-1, with no clear D. The CDR3 runs 17 residues. The V end was cut by 0 bases, the J end by 0 bases, with 13 bases between. Germline values: CDR1 SGHDT, CDR2 YYEEEE. The variable domain in full, with the rest retrieved from reference TRBV5-6 and TRBJ2-1, is DAGVTQSPTHLIKTRGQQVTLRCSPKSGHDTVSWYQQALGQGPQFIFQYYEEEERQRGNFPDRFSGHQFPNYSSELNVNALLLGDSALYLCASSLATTASSYNEQFFGPGTRLTVL.

V is TRBV18 and J is TRBJ1-2, with unresolved D. The CDR3 is made up of 13 amino acids. The germline V and J ends were trimmed by 2 bases and 6 bases, with 10 bases remaining between them. Per the germline V gene, CDR1 is KGHSH and CDR2 is LQKENI. The CDR3 nucleotides read TGTGCCAGCTCACCAGACGTACGGCATGGCTACACCTTC. Its protein is CASSPDVRHGYTF.

The V and J genes are TRBV6-5 and TRBJ1-2, with 8 bases that match TRBD1. CDR1 and CDR2 from the germline V gene are MNHEY and SVGAGI. The V and J ends lost 10 bases and 6 bases, in that order; junction bases with no gene match: 13. This CDR3 has 14 amino acids. CDR3 bases: TGTGCCACAGGGGACGCGGACAGGGCCCATGGCTACACCTTC. Its translation is CATGDADRAHGYTF.

This chain connects TRBV6-6 to TRBJ2-7, with 7 bases fitting TRBD2. The ends lost 7 bases at V and 6 bases at J; junction bases unmatched: 12. This CDR3 is built from 14 residues. Germline V gives CDR1 MNHNY, CDR2 SVGAGI (reference sequence). The CDR3: CASKAGVTRAEQYF. The CDR3 DNA follows: TGTGCCAGCAAGGCGGGAGTTACCAGGGCCGAGCAGTACTTC.

The CDR3 protein is CASSPVGQDNYGYTF. DNA for the CDR3: TGTGCCAGCAGCCCCGTCGGACAGGACAACTATGGCTACACCTTC. This sequence joins TRBV7-9 and TRBJ1-2, with 7 bases that match TRBD1. CDR3 length: 15 residues. Looked up from germline, CDR1 is SEHNR and CDR2 is FQNEAQ (reference sequence). V was clipped by 5 bases and J by 2 bases; unmatched bases: 8.

This sequence joins TRBV18 and TRBJ2-1; no clear D. The germline V and J ends were trimmed by 3 bases and 9 bases, with 15 bases remaining between them. Germline V CDR1 and CDR2: KGHSH, LQKENI. The CDR3 extends over 14 amino acids. CDR3 nucleotide sequence: TGTGCCAGCTCACCTTCGGACGGCCCTTTTGAGCAGTTCTTC. Translated: CASSPSDGPFEQFF.

This chain uses TRBV7-9 with TRBJ2-7; 9 nucleotides line up with TRBD1. Trimming at V came to 2 bases and at J to 6 bases, leaving 11 bases not matched to a gene. Germline CDR1 SEHNR, CDR2 FQNEAQ (reference sequence). The CDR3 runs 16 residues. CDR3 sequence reads: CASSLSAGTGPSEQYF. The CDR3 bases are TGTGCCAGCAGCTTAAGTGCCGGGACAGGGCCATCCGAGCAGTACTTC.

The J gene is TRBJ1-4, the V gene TRBV4-3; a possible D gene is TRBD1 (5 bases). Germline V gene lookup returns CDR1 LGHNA and CDR2 YSLEER. This CDR3 is 14 amino acids long. V lost 4 bases and J 8 bases, leaving 14 bases between the germline ends. CDR3 nucleotide sequence: TGCGCCAGCAGCCCCGGGGGAGGCGGGGAAAAACTGTTTTTT. It encodes CASSPGGGGEKLFF.

This clone appeared once. The gene calls are TRBV4-3 and TRBJ2-7, with 8 nucleotides matching TRBD2. The J segment lost 5 bases and the V segment lost 9 bases, leaving 15 bases of the junction unmatched. CDR1 LGHNA and CDR2 YSLEER come from the germline V gene. CDR3 length equals 15 residues. CDR3 sequence: CASQPGLEVVDEQYF. CDR3 coding DNA: TGCGCCAGTCAACCGGGACTAGAGGTGGTCGACGAGCAGTACTTC.

The chain joins TRBV9 to TRBJ2-1; TRBD2 agrees at 9 bases. This CDR3 is built from 16 residues. With V trimmed by 0 bases and J by 4 bases, 5 bases remained unmatched. CDR1 SGDLS and CDR2 YYNGEE come from the germline V gene. CDR3 residues: CASSVGIAGAYNEQFF. The DNA of the CDR3 is TGTGCCAGCAGCGTAGGGATAGCGGGAGCTTACAATGAGCAGTTCTTC.

The chain employs TRBV11-2 and TRBJ1-1; 8 positions match TRBD1. Germline CDR1 SGHAT, CDR2 FQNNGV. V trimming: 5 bases; J trimming: 1 base; junction bases outside the gene matches: 6. The CDR3 covers 15 residues. CDR3 amino acids: CASSPRQGPNTEAFF. In DNA form, the CDR3 reads TGTGCCAGCAGCCCCCGACAGGGGCCGAACACTGAAGCTTTCTTT.

The chain combines TRBV6-5 with TRBJ2-7; TRBD2 matches 11 bases. Trimming at V came to 6 bases and at J to 0 bases, leaving 4 bases not matched to a gene. The V gene's germline CDR1 is MNHEY and CDR2 SVGAGI. There are 15 residues in the CDR3. CDR3: CASSDSGRVSYEQYF. The CDR3 DNA reads TGTGCCAGCAGCGATAGCGGGAGGGTCTCCTACGAGCAGTACTTC.

The chain combines TRBV7-3 with TRBJ2-3; TRBD2 aligns across 9 bases. CDR1 SGHTA and CDR2 FQGTGA come from the germline V gene. The CDR3 is made up of 15 amino acids. Unmatched junction bases numbered 5, after V lost 1 base and J lost 6 bases. The CDR3 loop is CASSLMTSGGDTQYF. For the CDR3, the DNA is TGTGCCAGCAGCTTAATGACTAGCGGAGGGGATACGCAGTATTTT.

The rearrangement links TRBV6-5 to TRBJ2-7; D may be TRBD2 (6 bases). This CDR3 spans 14 amino acids. V was clipped by 6 bases and J by 8 bases, with 20 bases between them. The germline CDR1 and CDR2 sequences are MNHEY and SVGAGI. As DNA, the CDR3 is TGTGCCAGCAGGACGGAGGGGTCCGGGGTTAAGCAGTACTTC. Amino acids: CASRTEGSGVKQYF.

The V and J genes are TRBV19 and TRBJ2-7; the D is unclear. The germline V gene has CDR1 LNHDA and CDR2 SQIVND (reference sequence). Deletions cut 10 bases from V and 2 bases from J, with 9 bases between. There are 11 residues in the CDR3. This chain's CDR3 is CATRFAYEQYF. The DNA for the CDR3 is TGTGCCACCCGCTTCGCCTACGAGCAGTACTTC.

CDR3 bases: TGTGCCAGCGGACGCGGGCAGGGTCCCGTCACCGGGGAGCTGTTTTTT. Translated, it gives CASGRGQGPVTGELFF. This chain uses TRBV28 with TRBJ2-2; either TRBD1 or TRBD2 may fit D (5 bases each). Per germline, CDR1 MDHEN and CDR2 SYDVKM. The V end lost 8 bases, the J end lost 4 bases, and 20 bases lay between the germline ends. The CDR3 extends over 16 amino acids.

The chain employs TRBV3-1 (or the pseudogene TRBV3-2) and TRBJ2-1; D is unresolved. Trimming pared 0 bases from V and 3 bases from J, leaving 12 bases between. Germline V gene lookup returns CDR1 LGHDT and CDR2 YNNKEL (reference sequence). The CDR3 is 16 residues long. CDR3 in DNA: TGTGCCAGCAGCCAAGACGGTCTAAGTAGCTACAATGAGCAGTTCTTC. Its protein product is CASSQDGLSSYNEQFF.

V is TRBV18 and J is TRBJ1-2; perhaps TRBD1 as D (6 bases). Germline V gives CDR1 KGHSH, CDR2 LQKENI. The CDR3 totals 15 residues. Trimming pared 5 bases from V and 0 bases from J, leaving 13 bases between. The CDR3 loop is CASSTRTEANYGYTF. The DNA for the CDR3 is TGTGCCAGCTCAACCAGGACAGAAGCTAACTATGGCTACACCTTC.

This clone has only a few counts. This chain uses TRBV5-1 with TRBJ1-2, with 8 bases fitting TRBD1. This CDR3 is built from 14 residues. The junction had 8 bases not matched to a gene; V was cut back by 4 bases and J by 6 bases. Germline values: CDR1 SGHRS, CDR2 YFSETQ. The CDR3 region is CASSLGTGGDGYTF. The CDR3 nucleotides read TGCGCCAGCAGCCTGGGGACAGGAGGCGATGGCTACACCTTC.

This clone showed up just once. This chain joins TRBV2 and TRBJ2-5; 12 positions agree with TRBD2. The V and J ends lost 3 bases and 5 bases, in that order; junction bases with no gene match: 13. The germline V gene encodes CDR1 SNHLY and CDR2 FYNNEI. The CDR3 spans 18 residues. CDR3 in DNA: TGTGCCAGCAGTGATGGTGGGGGGGCTAGCGGGAGGGCGGAGACCCAGTACTTC. Its protein product is CASSDGGGASGRAETQYF.

This chain links TRBV5-6 with TRBJ1-5; no reliable D call. The CDR3 contains 13 residues. Deletions cut 3 bases from V and 6 bases from J, with 10 bases between. Germline V lookup: CDR1 SGHDT, CDR2 YYEEEE. CDR3 sequence reads: CASSYKGIQPQHF. CDR3 DNA: TGTGCCAGCAGCTATAAAGGGATTCAGCCCCAGCATTTT.

The V and J genes are TRBV9 and TRBJ1-5; 8 nucleotides agree with TRBD1. The CDR3 covers 14 residues. In germline, CDR1 is SGDLS, CDR2 YYNGEE. After removal of 3 bases from V and 6 bases from J, the junction contained 5 bases not matched to a gene. The CDR3 here is CASSAQGAGQPQHF. For the CDR3, the DNA is TGTGCCAGCAGCGCGCAGGGGGCGGGTCAGCCCCAGCATTTT.

The chain uses TRBV15 and TRBJ2-3; D perhaps matches TRBD2 (5 bases). The CDR3 spans 14 residues. Germline assignment: CDR1 LNHNV and CDR2 YYDKDF (reference sequence). Between the trimmed V and J ends, which lost 3 bases and 2 bases, there was a span of 9 bases. In DNA, the CDR3 is TGTGCCACCAGCAGGGACTCGTTCACAGATACGCAGTATTTT. Amino acids: CATSRDSFTDTQYF.